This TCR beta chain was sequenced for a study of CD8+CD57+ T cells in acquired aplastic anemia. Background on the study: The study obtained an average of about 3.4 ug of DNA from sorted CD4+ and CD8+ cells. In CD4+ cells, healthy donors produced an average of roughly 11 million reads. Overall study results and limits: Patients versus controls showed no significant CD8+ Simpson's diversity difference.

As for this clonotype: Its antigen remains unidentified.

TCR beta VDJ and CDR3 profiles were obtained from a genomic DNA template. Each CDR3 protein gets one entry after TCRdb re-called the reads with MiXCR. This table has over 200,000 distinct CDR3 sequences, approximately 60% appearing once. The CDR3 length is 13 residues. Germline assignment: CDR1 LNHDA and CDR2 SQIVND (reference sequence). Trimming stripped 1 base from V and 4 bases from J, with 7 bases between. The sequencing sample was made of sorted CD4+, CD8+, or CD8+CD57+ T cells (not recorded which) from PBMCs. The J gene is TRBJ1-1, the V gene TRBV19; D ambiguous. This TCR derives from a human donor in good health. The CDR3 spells CASSIGGITEAFF. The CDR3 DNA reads TGTGCCAGTAGTATAGGAGGGATCACTGAAGCTTTCTTT.